The next 24 T cell receptor beta chains were all read from a single sample in a study of CD8+CD57+ T cells in acquired aplastic anemia. TCR beta VDJ and CDR3 profiles were obtained from a genomic DNA template. TCRdb re-derived calls from the reads in MiXCR, one entry per CDR3 protein. The sample lists about 110,000 distinct CDR3 sequences; 50% to 65% were seen once. What was sequenced was sorted CD4+, CD8+, or CD8+CD57+ T cells (not recorded which) from PBMCs. These receptors were collected from a human donor in good health, serving as a control.

V and J are TRBV29-1 and TRBJ1-2; the D gene is possibly TRBD1 (6 bases). The CDR3 sequence is 12 residues long. CDR1 and CDR2 from the germline V gene are SQVTM and ANQGSEA. V was clipped by 4 bases and J by 4 bases, with 10 bases between them. CDR3 loop: CSVGDRSYGYTF. DNA for the CDR3: TGCAGCGTTGGCGACAGGTCCTATGGCTACACCTTC. Filled out from reference TRBV29-1 and TRBJ1-2, the complete variable domain reads SAVISQKPSRDICQRGTSLTIQCQVDSQVTMMFWYRQQPGQSLTLIATANQGSEATYESGFVIDKFPISRPNLTFSTLTVSNMSPEDSSIYLCSVGDRSYGYTFGSGTRLTVV.

With regard to this clonotype: The junction does not match germline at one end; this may be a read error. The chain links TRBV15 to TRBJ1-1; D not resolved. The CDR3 is 14 residues long. Germline lookup yields CDR1 LNHNV and CDR2 YYDKDF (reference sequence). The CDR3 sequence is CATSRDLGNIEAFF. The CDR3 region has the DNA TGTGCCACCAGCAGAGATTTGGGGAACATTGAAGCTTTCTTT.

The rearrangement uses TRBV10-1 and TRBJ1-3; TRBD1 aligns across 8 bases. Per the germline V gene, CDR1 is WNHNN and CDR2 is SYGVQD (reference sequence). The CDR3 runs 17 residues. V was pared by 9 bases and J by 2 bases, with 15 bases of the junction left unmatched. For the CDR3, the DNA is TGCGCCAGTAAAGAGGGTGACAGGGGACCTGCTGGAAACACCATATATTTT. This codes for CASKEGDRGPAGNTIYF.

At least ten counts were recorded for this clonotype. V and J are TRBV4-1 and TRBJ2-7; 9 bases line up with TRBD1. Germline assignment: CDR1 MGHRA and CDR2 YSYEKL. This CDR3 region has 19 residues. J was trimmed by 3 bases and V by 2 bases; bases with no gene match: 17. The CDR3 bases are TGCGCCAGCAGCCAACTCTCCGGGACAGGGAGGTTCATAGGCTACGAGCAGTACTTC. This gives the protein CASSQLSGTGRFIGYEQYF.

This clonotype occurred many times. J is TRBJ2-7 and V is TRBV27; 9 bases are a match to TRBD1. The CDR3 is 16 amino acids. From germline, CDR1 is MNHEY and CDR2 SMNVEV (reference sequence). J gave up 3 bases and V 0 bases, and 6 bases lay outside the gene matches. The CDR3 is CASSLSSGQGLYEQYF. The CDR3 DNA reads TGTGCCAGCAGTTTATCGAGCGGACAGGGGCTCTACGAGCAGTACTTC.

The V gene is TRBV29-1, the J gene TRBJ2-7; no clear D. CDR1 is SQVTM and CDR2 is ANQGSEA in the germline V gene. The CDR3 is 11 amino acids. This CDR3 reads CSASRTYEQYF. In nucleotides, the CDR3 is TGCAGTGCTAGTCGCACCTACGAGCAGTACTTC.

The rearrangement uses TRBV10-2 and TRBJ1-5; tentative D call: TRBD1 (5 bases). The CDR3 totals 15 residues. Germline V lookup: CDR1 WSHSY, CDR2 SAAADI. Trimming took 6 bases from V and 2 from J, leaving 14 bases between them. The CDR3 nucleotides read TGCGCCAGCAGCACGACAGCAAACCGCAATCAGCCCCAGCATTTT. This codes for CASSTTANRNQPQHF.

The chain links TRBV5-1 to TRBJ1-3; 7 bases fit TRBD1. Germline trimming cut 0 bases from V and 0 bases from J; bases unmatched to any gene: 3. Germline V lookup: CDR1 SGHRS, CDR2 YFSETQ. The CDR3 sequence is 16 residues long. Here the CDR3 reads CASSLGQGHSGNTIYF. In DNA, the CDR3 is TGCGCCAGCAGCTTGGGACAGGGCCACTCTGGAAACACCATATATTTT.

This clonotype has just one count. This chain joins TRBV25-1 and TRBJ2-1; no reliable D call. Between the trimmed V and J ends, which lost 4 bases and 5 bases, there was a span of 9 bases. CDR1 and CDR2 from the germline V gene are MGHDK and SYGVNS. The CDR3 loop spans 13 amino acids. CDR3 nucleotide sequence: TGTGCCAGCAGTGCGGCGGAACACAATGAGCAGTTCTTC. Translating gives CASSAAEHNEQFF.

The chain recombines TRBV5-4 with TRBJ2-3, with a weak D call TRBD1 (6 bases). The CDR3 loop spans 15 amino acids. The V end was cut by 0 bases, the J end by 2 bases, with 10 bases between. Germline V gene lookup returns CDR1 SGHNT and CDR2 YYREEE (reference sequence). The CDR3 region is CASSLGDTATDTQYF. The DNA for the CDR3 is TGTGCCAGCAGCTTGGGGGACACAGCCACAGATACGCAGTATTTT. The entire variable domain, with the rest obtained from reference TRBV5-4 and TRBJ2-3, is as follows: ETGVTQSPTHLIKTRGQQVTLRCSSQSGHNTVSWYQQALGQGPQFIFQYYREEENGRGNFPPRFSGLQFPNYSSELNVNALELDDSALYLCASSLGDTATDTQYFGPGTRLTVL.

The chain joins TRBV6-1 to TRBJ1-1; TRBD1 matches at 9 bases. Germline CDR1 and CDR2: MNHNS and SASEGT. The J segment lost 5 bases and the V segment lost 8 bases, leaving 15 bases of the junction unmatched. The CDR3 has 16 amino acids. This CDR3 reads CASFSPAHRGRTEAFF. Here the CDR3 DNA reads TGTGCCAGCTTCTCCCCTGCACACAGGGGGCGTACTGAAGCTTTCTTT.

V gene TRBV2 combines with J gene TRBJ2-1, with D tentatively TRBD1 (5 bases). CDR3 length equals 15 residues. Germline assignment: CDR1 SNHLY and CDR2 FYNNEI. V was shortened by 3 bases and J by 8 bases, with 17 bases between the two germline ends. The CDR3 DNA sequence: TGTGCCAGCAGTGAGATGGCGCAGGGTATCGATGAGCAGTTCTTC. The encoded protein is CASSEMAQGIDEQFF. Variable domain in full (rest from reference TRBV2 and TRBJ2-1): EPEVTQTPSHQVTQMGQEVILRCVPISNHLYFYWYRQILGQKVEFLVSFYNNEISEKSEIFDDQFSVERPDGSNFTLKIRSTKLEDSAMYFCASSEMAQGIDEQFFGPGTRLTVL.

This clonotype appeared many times. This rearrangement joins TRBV29-1 to TRBJ1-2; D not resolved. V was cut by 4 bases and J by 4 bases, with 10 bases left in between. This CDR3 is built from 12 residues. The germline gives CDR1 SQVTM, CDR2 ANQGSEA. The CDR3 is CSVVGQFYGYTF. The CDR3 nucleotides read TGCAGCGTTGTAGGGCAGTTCTATGGCTACACCTTC.

This clonotype was seen ten or more times. The chain uses TRBV6-1 and TRBJ1-1; TRBD1 matches at 7 bases. J lost 3 bases, V lost 6 bases, and 7 bases had no gene match. The CDR3 runs 14 residues. The germline CDR1 and CDR2 sequences are MNHNS and SASEGT. CDR3 in amino acids: CASSRPGQHTEAFF. CDR3 nucleotide sequence: TGTGCCAGCAGCCGACCGGGACAGCACACTGAAGCTTTCTTT.

The chain links TRBV10-1 to TRBJ1-1, with 7 bases fitting TRBD1. Germline CDR1 and CDR2: WNHNN and SYGVQD (reference sequence). The CDR3 is 13 residues long. V was pared by 8 bases and J by 5 bases, with 8 bases of the junction left unmatched. The CDR3 DNA reads as TGCGCCAGCGGAGCAAGACAGGGAACTGAAGCTTTCTTT. Protein: CASGARQGTEAFF.

This clonotype occurred many times. The chain uses TRBV12-5 and TRBJ2-1; D unresolved. The CDR3 runs to 12 residues. CDR1 is LGHNT and CDR2 is FRNRAP in the germline V gene. Between the trimmed V and J ends, which lost 0 bases and 9 bases, there was a span of 6 bases. Written as DNA, the CDR3 is TGTGCTAGTGGTTTGGTAACGATTGAGCAGTTCTTC. It specifies CASGLVTIEQFF.

This clonotype was recorded at least ten times. Here the CDR3 DNA reads TGTGCCAGTAGTCGAGCAGGCCCCAATGAGCAGTTCTTC. Its protein is CASSRAGPNEQFF. This rearrangement joins TRBV19 to TRBJ2-1; D gene unclear. V lost 5 bases and J lost 6, with 11 bases in between. Looked up from germline, CDR1 is LNHDA and CDR2 is SQIVND (reference sequence). The length of the CDR3 is 13 residues. Full variable domain (rest looked up from reference TRBV19 and TRBJ2-1): DGGITQSPKYLFRKEGQNVTLSCEQNLNHDAMYWYRQDPGQGLRLIYYSQIVNDFQKGDIAEGYSVSREKKESFPLTVTSAQKNPTAFYLCASSRAGPNEQFFGPGTRLTVL.

This clonotype has a count of ten or more. This chain joins TRBV25-1 and TRBJ2-5, with a possible D match to TRBD1 (6 bases). V was trimmed by 8 bases and J by 2 bases, leaving 9 bases between them. The length of the CDR3 is 12 residues. The V gene's germline CDR1 is MGHDK and CDR2 SYGVNS. The CDR3 DNA reads TGTGCCAGCGTAGACAGGCAAGAGACCCAGTACTTC. The encoded protein is CASVDRQETQYF.

This chain connects TRBV4-1 to TRBJ2-7, with TRBD2 matching over 10 bases. CDR1 is MGHRA and CDR2 is YSYEKL in the germline V gene. The CDR3 sequence is 15 residues long. V trimming: 4 bases; J trimming: 3 bases; junction bases outside the gene matches: 6. CDR3 in amino acids: CASSPTTSGVYEQYF. CDR3 DNA sequence: TGCGCCAGCAGCCCCACCACTAGCGGGGTCTACGAGCAGTACTTC.

This clonotype was picked up many times. V usage is TRBV12-3 or TRBV12-4 and J usage is TRBJ2-7; 8 nucleotides line up with TRBD1. The CDR3 contains 13 residues. V gave up 8 bases and J gave up 6 bases; unmatched junction bases: 9. DNA of the CDR3: TGTGCCAGCGGACCCGGGACAGGATCCGAGCAGTACTTC. It encodes CASGPGTGSEQYF.

This clonotype was seen only a few times. The J gene is TRBJ2-7, the V gene TRBV2; D is undetermined. The ends were cut back, 5 bases at V and 0 bases at J, with 14 bases in the middle. Germline CDR1 SNHLY, CDR2 FYNNEI. CDR3 length: 15 residues. The CDR3 DNA reads TGTGCCAGCAGTTACTCGACTTCTCACTCCTACGAGCAGTACTTC. Encoded protein: CASSYSTSHSYEQYF.

This clonotype appeared many times. The chain couples TRBV6-1 to TRBJ1-5; tentatively, D is TRBD1 (6 bases). The germline V gene encodes CDR1 MNHNS and CDR2 SASEGT. V was cut by 4 bases and J by 0 bases, with 19 bases left in between. The CDR3 is 18 residues long. CDR3 amino acids: CASSGDTTHYTSNQPQHF. The CDR3 DNA reads TGTGCCAGCAGTGGGGACACCACACACTATACTAGCAATCAGCCCCAGCATTTT.

This clonotype occurred once. One base away lies a much larger clone, so this may be a sequencing read error. The V and J genes are TRBV12-5 and TRBJ1-5; D perhaps matches TRBD1 (6 bases). Per germline, CDR1 LGHNT and CDR2 FRNRAP. This CDR3 contains 15 residues. The chain's CDR3 is CASGLVDRSGQPRHF. DNA for the CDR3: TGTGCTAGTGGTTTGGTAGACAGGTCGGGGCAGCCCCGGCATTTT.

This clonotype was observed once. This chain links TRBV19 with TRBJ1-2, with D uncertain. CDR1 and CDR2 (germline): LNHDA, SQIVND (reference sequence). The CDR3 runs to 12 residues. V lost 5 bases to trimming and J lost 8 bases, with 12 bases between them. DNA of the CDR3: TGTGCCAGTAGTCGTGAGCATGGAGGCTACACCTTC. Translated: CASSREHGGYTF. Filled out from reference TRBV19 and TRBJ1-2, the complete variable domain reads DGGITQSPKYLFRKEGQNVTLSCEQNLNHDAMYWYRQDPGQGLRLIYYSQIVNDFQKGDIAEGYSVSREKKESFPLTVTSAQKNPTAFYLCASSREHGGYTFGSGTRLTVV.